This is a list of T cell receptor beta chains from one sample in a study of blood T cell repertoires in COVID-19. Sequencing was performed with immunoSEQ multiplex PCR; in TCRdb, only in-frame clones are kept and a portion is missing. The data contain a few hundred thousand clones, over 70% of them singletons. The specimen sequenced was peripheral blood. These TCRs come from a woman in her forties or fifties with acute or convalescent COVID-19. CDR3s include the opening cysteine and the closing phenylalanine or tryptophan. The order of the fields is clone size, D gene, J gene, V gene, CDR3 DNA, CDR3 protein. A D gene is named only where the DNA matches it firmly. Only some rows state a clone size, as once, few, many or a class for expanded clones.

>.|.|TRBJ2-6|TRBV5-4
TGTGCCAGCAGCTTGGGTTCCCCCAGGGGCCCTGGGGCCAACGTCCTGACTTTC
CASSLGSPRGPGANVLTF
>.|TRBD1|TRBJ1-1|TRBV6-5
TGTGCCAGCAGTTGGGACAGGCTGAACACTGAAGCTTTCTTT
CASSWDRLNTEAFF
>.|.|TRBJ2-2|TRBV5-6
TGTGCCAGCAGCCAAGAGGGATGGTATAGGGCCGACACCGGGGAGCTGTTTTTT
CASSQEGWYRADTGELFF
>.|.|TRBJ2-5|TRBV5-1
TGCGCCAGCATGCGGGACAGACAAGAGACCCAGTACTTC
CASMRDRQETQYF
>.|.|TRBJ1-2|TRBV20-1
TGCAGTGCTAGTGGGTCCTACAGTGGCGGCTACACCTTC
CSASGSYSGGYTF
>.|.|TRBJ1-5|TRBV28
TGTGCCAGCAGTAACCCCGGGACTACAAATCAGCCCCAGCATTTT
CASSNPGTTNQPQHF
>.|TRBD1|TRBJ2-5|TRBV19
TGTGCCAGTAGAACAGGGGGCGGAGGTCAAGAGACCCAGTACTTC
CASRTGGGGQETQYF
>.|.|TRBJ2-3|TRBV29-1
TGCAGCGTTGAGGTGGGCCACCCAGATACGCAGTATTTT
CSVEVGHPDTQYF
>.|.|TRBJ1-2|TRBV2
TGTGCCAGCACTCGGGCCGAGGCGGGCGGCTACACCTTC
CASTRAEAGGYTF
>.|TRBD2|TRBJ2-3|TRBV6-1
TGTGCCAGCAGTGAAAGGGGCTTCGGGGGGGGTACCCCAGATACGCAGTATTTT
CASSERGFGGGTPDTQYF
>.|.|TRBJ2-2|TRBV6-1
TGTGCCAGCAGTGAGGGCCCGAACACCGGGGAGCTGTTTTTT
CASSEGPNTGELFF
>.|.|TRBJ2-1|TRBV5-4
TGTGCCAGCAGCACACCGGTAGGCAGGGTAGAGTTCTTC
CASSTPVGRVEFF
>.|.|TRBJ1-2|TRBV4-1
TGCGCCAGCAGCCAAGTCGCCGGGGAGAGCTACACCTTC
CASSQVAGESYTF
>.|TRBD1|TRBJ2-1|TRBV27
TGTGCCAGCGCGAAACGGACAGGGGGAGCTGAGCAGTTCTTC
CASAKRTGGAEQFF
>.|TRBD1|TRBJ2-3|TRBV7-9
TGTGCCAGCAGCTTTGAGGGGGCAACAGATACGCAGTATTTT
CASSFEGATDTQYF
>.|.|TRBJ2-1|TRBV29-1
TGCAGCGTTGTAGACTTGAGCTCCTACAATGAGCAGTTCTTC
CSVVDLSSYNEQFF
>.|TRBD1|TRBJ1-6|TRBV2
TGTGCCAGCAGTGAGGGACAGGGTAGTTCACCCCTCCACTTT
CASSEGQGSSPLHF
>.|TRBD1|TRBJ2-5|TRBV30
TGTGCCTGGAGGCTACCGGGACAGGGGTGGAAGACCCAGTACTTC
CAWRLPGQGWKTQYF
>.|.|TRBJ2-2|TRBV27
TGTGCCAGCAGTTGGACAGCGAACACCGGGGAGCTGTTTTTT
CASSWTANTGELFF
>few|TRBD1|TRBJ2-3|TRBV7-8
TGTGCCAGCAACCGGGACAGGGGGTCAGATACGCAGTATTTT
CASNRDRGSDTQYF
>.|.|TRBJ1-6|TRBV27
TGTGCCAGCAGTTCGGGACTGTATAATTCACCCCTCCACTTT
CASSSGLYNSPLHF
>.|.|TRBJ2-7|TRBV3-1/TRBV3-2
TGTGCCAGCAGCCCCCCCCTAAACGACTACGAGCAGTACTTC
CASSPPLNDYEQYF
>.|.|TRBJ1-3|TRBV10-3
TGTGCCATCAGTGGAGGCTTTATCTCTGGAAACACCATATATTTT
CAISGGFISGNTIYF
>.|.|TRBJ1-2|TRBV7-2
TGTGCCAGCAGCCAGACTCTACAGGGACATGGCTACACCTTC
CASSQTLQGHGYTF
>.|TRBD2|TRBJ2-3|TRBV7-8
TGTGCCAGCAGCTTAAACGGCGGGAGTTTTGCAGATACGCAGTATTTT
CASSLNGGSFADTQYF
>.|TRBD2|TRBJ2-1|TRBV6-2/TRBV6-3
TGTGCCAGCAGTTACTCACCTAGCGGGACCTACAATGAGCAGTTCTTC
CASSYSPSGTYNEQFF
>.|.|TRBJ1-1|TRBV10-3
TGTGCCATCAGTACAGGGACCGAGGGAGAAGCTTTCTTT
CAISTGTEGEAFF
>.|.|TRBJ2-7|TRBV5-1
TGCGCCAGCAGCTTAGACCGGGGCTCCTACGAGCAGTACTTC
CASSLDRGSYEQYF
>once|TRBD1|TRBJ2-1|TRBV18
TGTGCCAGCTCACTCGGGACAGGGTTGTCGGCTGAGCAGTTCTTC
CASSLGTGLSAEQFF
>few|.|TRBJ2-3|TRBV7-2
TGTGCCAGCAGCTTAGGCCGGTACCTATCCACAGATACGCAGTATTTT
CASSLGRYLSTDTQYF
>.|.|TRBJ2-4|TRBV30
TGTGCCTGGAGTATTCCCTTCTACAACATTCAGTACTTC
CAWSIPFYNIQYF
>.|.|TRBJ1-1|TRBV13
TGTGCCAGCAGCTTAGAAAGGAGGAACACTGAAGCTTTCTTT
CASSLERRNTEAFF
>.|.|TRBJ2-3|TRBV12-5
TGTGCTAGTGATCCCCCAAGTGCGGGCACAGATACGCAGTATTTT
CASDPPSAGTDTQYF
>.|.|TRBJ1-1|TRBV7-9
TGTGCCAGCAGCTTAGGCCGGGTGAACACTGAAGCTTTCTTT
CASSLGRVNTEAFF
>.|TRBD1|TRBJ2-1|TRBV3-1/TRBV3-2
TGTGCCAGCAGCTCGGGACAGTCCTACAATGAGCAGTTCTTC
CASSSGQSYNEQFF
>.|.|TRBJ1-1|TRBV12-3/TRBV12-4
TGTGCCAGCAGCCCCGACACTGAAGCTTTCTTT
CASSPDTEAFF
>.|TRBD1|TRBJ1-5|TRBV6-2/TRBV6-3
TGTGCCAGCAGTCCGAGAGACAGGGCCGGACAGCCCCAGCATTTT
CASSPRDRAGQPQHF
>.|.|TRBJ2-1|TRBV2
TGTGCCAACAGCCTATTCGGGGAGAATGAGCAGTTCTTC
CANSLFGENEQFF
>.|TRBD2|TRBJ2-2|TRBV7-2
TGTGCCAGCAGCCCGTCAGCGGGGGCGAACACCGGGGAGCTGTTTTTT
CASSPSAGANTGELFF
>once|.|TRBJ1-6|TRBV15
TGTGCCACCAGCAGAGAAGGGGCTGGCAATTCACCCCTCCACTTT
CATSREGAGNSPLHF
>.|TRBD2|TRBJ2-1|TRBV3-1/TRBV3-2
TGTGCCAGCAGCCCGGGACTAGCGGGGCAGTTCTTC
CASSPGLAGQFF
>.|.|TRBJ1-4|TRBV18
TGTGCCAGCTCACCAGGAGTATCCGAAAAACTGTTTTTT
CASSPGVSEKLFF
>.|.|TRBJ1-2|TRBV29-1
TGCAGCGCCCCTGACAATTACTATGGCTACACCTTC
CSAPDNYYGYTF
>.|TRBD1|TRBJ1-2|TRBV25-1
TGTGCCAGCAGTGAACCCGGGACAGCCCCAGGGGGCTACACCTTC
CASSEPGTAPGGYTF
>.|TRBD2|TRBJ2-1|TRBV4-2
TGTGCCAGCAGCCCTAGCGGGGGGGCCGACAATGAGCAGTTCTTC
CASSPSGGADNEQFF
>.|TRBD2|TRBJ2-3|TRBV20-1
TGCAGTGCTAGTGGCGGGGGGCTGGGAGATACGCAGTATTTT
CSASGGGLGDTQYF
>.|.|TRBJ2-7|TRBV7-2
TGTGCCAGCAGCCAGAGCGCTCGTTTCTCCTACGAGCAGTACTTC
CASSQSARFSYEQYF
>.|TRBD1|TRBJ1-2|TRBV25-1
TGTGCCAGCAGTGGGAGGACAGGGGACTCCAGGAAAGGTGGCTACACCTTC
CASSGRTGDSRKGGYTF
>.|TRBD2|TRBJ2-5|TRBV30
TGTGCCTGGAACACCCCTTCGGGACTAGCGGGAGGGCGAGAGACCCAGTACTTC
CAWNTPSGLAGGRETQYF
>.|.|TRBJ1-1|TRBV7-9
TGTGCCAGCAGCTTATTGCTCCAGGGCGGCACTGAAGCTTTCTTT
CASSLLLQGGTEAFF
>once|TRBD2|TRBJ2-3|TRBV7-2
TGTGCCAGCAGCCTCTTAGCGGGGGGGCCGGATACGCAGTATTTT
CASSLLAGGPDTQYF
>.|TRBD1|TRBJ1-1|TRBV19
TGTGCCAGTAGTATCCGGGACAGGGGCACTGAAGCTTTCTTT
CASSIRDRGTEAFF